Listed here are 5 T cell receptor beta chains from one sample, sequenced in a study of blood T cell repertoires in COVID-19. TCRdb's table, derived via immunoSEQ multiplex PCR, lists solely in-frame clones and lacks some. The sample includes approximately 110,000 clones, 80% to 90% of them seen just once. Sequencing used peripheral blood. Every receptor here comes from a woman aged 45 to 65 with active or convalescent COVID-19.

This clone was recorded once. The chain joins TRBV25-1 to TRBJ2-1; 11 nucleotides align to TRBD2. V gave up 6 bases and J gave up 8 bases; unmatched junction bases: 3. This CDR3 region has 13 residues. Per the germline V gene, CDR1 is MGHDK and CDR2 is SYGVNS. The CDR3 DNA reads TGTGCCAGCAGGACTAGCGGGATCGATGAGCAGTTCTTC. It is translated as CASRTSGIDEQFF.

The V gene is TRBV29-1, the J gene TRBJ2-2; D gene unclear. The V end was cut by 6 bases, the J end by 5 bases, with 16 bases between. The CDR3 sequence is 14 residues long. Germline V gene data show CDR1 as SQVTM and CDR2 as ANQGSEA. As DNA, the CDR3 is TGCAGCGTCAGCCCGTCAGGTACGACCGGGGAGCTGTTTTTT. Protein sequence: CSVSPSGTTGELFF.

The chain has TRBV19 and TRBJ2-1; 7 bases line up with TRBD1. Germline V gives CDR1 LNHDA, CDR2 SQIVND (reference sequence). The V gene end was trimmed by 6 bases and the J gene end by 9 bases; junction bases not matched to a gene: 2. The CDR3 length is 11 residues. The CDR3 DNA is TGTGCCAGTAGGAGACAGGGTGAGCAGTTCTTC. Its protein product is CASRRQGEQFF.

The V gene is TRBV29-1, the J gene TRBJ2-2; D is uncertain. Germline-derived CDR1 and CDR2 are SQVTM and ANQGSEA. The CDR3 consists of 13 residues. V was pared by 5 bases and J by 0 bases, with 7 bases between. CDR3 in DNA: TGCAGCGTTCCGTCGGCGAACACCGGGGAGCTGTTTTTT. It codes for CSVPSANTGELFF.

J is TRBJ2-7 and V is TRBV10-3; TRBD2 agrees at 7 bases. Germline assignment: CDR1 ENHRY and CDR2 SYGVKD. The length of the CDR3 is 15 residues. The V and J ends lost 6 bases and 7 bases, in that order; junction bases with no gene match: 15. The CDR3 DNA reads TGTGCCATCAGGGACGGACTAGTGGACCCCAGAGAGCAGTACTTC. Translating it yields CAIRDGLVDPREQYF.